These T cell receptor beta chains were read from a single sample in a study of CD8+ T cells in alopecia areata. Data came from immunoSEQ multiplex PCR; TCRdb stores just in-frame clones and leaves some out. The table shows under 250,000 clones, with approximately 72% occurring only once. The source was CD4+ T cells sorted from blood, collected between weeks 44 and 45, from a patient treated with tofacitinib. The receptor source for this set is a human donor with alopecia areata. The CDR3 runs from the conserved cysteine through the conserved F or W. D genes are given only for firm matches. Only some rows state a clone size, as once, few, many or a class for expanded clones.

j_gene	d_gene	v_gene	abundance	len	CDR3aa	CDR3nt
TRBJ2-7	.	TRBV9	.	16	CASSPRIGGTSSEQYF	TGTGCCAGCAGCCCCCGGATAGGGGGGACATCAAGCGAGCAGTACTTC
TRBJ2-5	.	TRBV29-1	few	12	CSVVTGQETQYF	TGCAGCGTTGTAACGGGGCAAGAGACCCAGTACTTC
TRBJ2-1	.	TRBV29-1	.	11	CSVVGRLEQFF	TGCAGCGTCGTGGGACGGCTTGAGCAGTTCTTC
TRBJ1-5	.	TRBV10-3	.	13	CAIGSQGNQPQHF	TGTGCCATCGGAAGTCAAGGCAATCAGCCCCAGCATTTT
TRBJ1-1	.	TRBV4-1	.	17	CASSQVGLGLQNTEAFF	TGCGCCAGCAGCCAAGTGGGGTTGGGACTACAGAACACTGAAGCTTTCTTT
TRBJ1-2	.	TRBV6-5	.	15	CASSYRPVVEGGYTF	TGTGCCAGCAGTTACAGGCCCGTAGTCGAGGGCGGCTACACCTTC
TRBJ1-2	TRBD1	TRBV12-5	.	14	CASGSDRDSYGYTF	TGTGCTAGTGGTTCCGACAGGGACTCCTATGGCTACACCTTC
TRBJ2-3	TRBD2	TRBV2	.	17	CASKTLTTSGSTDTQYF	TGTGCCAGCAAGACCCTAACGACTAGCGGGTCTACAGATACGCAGTATTTT
TRBJ1-5	.	TRBV10-3	few	12	CATAREDQPQHF	TGTGCCACCGCCCGAGAGGATCAGCCCCAGCATTTT
TRBJ1-2	.	TRBV9	.	15	CASSVAQWTNYGYTF	TGTGCCAGCAGCGTAGCCCAGTGGACTAACTATGGCTACACCTTC
TRBJ1-2	.	TRBV4-3	.	12	CASSQDGGSYTF	TGCGCCAGCAGCCAAGATGGGGGTAGCTACACCTTC
TRBJ1-5	.	TRBV23-1	.	16	CASSQSVRVSNQPQHF	TGCGCCAGCAGTCAATCGGTCAGGGTTAGCAATCAGCCCCAGCATTTT
TRBJ2-7	TRBD1	TRBV11-3	few	13	CASSGDRVGEQYF	TGTGCCAGCAGCGGGGACAGGGTGGGTGAGCAGTACTTC
TRBJ2-5	.	TRBV29-1	.	13	CSVEDGGEETQYF	TGCAGCGTTGAAGATGGTGGGGAAGAGACCCAGTACTTC
TRBJ2-3	TRBD2	TRBV2	few	14	CASSRGGAEDTQYF	TGTGCCAGCAGTCGCGGGGGGGCCGAAGATACGCAGTATTTT
TRBJ2-5	TRBD1	TRBV27	few	14	CASSEDRGGGTQYF	TGTGCCAGCAGCGAAGACAGGGGTGGAGGGACCCAGTACTTC
TRBJ1-5	TRBD1	TRBV6-1	once	14	CASRETGINQPQHF	TGTGCCAGCAGGGAGACAGGGATCAATCAGCCCCAGCATTTT